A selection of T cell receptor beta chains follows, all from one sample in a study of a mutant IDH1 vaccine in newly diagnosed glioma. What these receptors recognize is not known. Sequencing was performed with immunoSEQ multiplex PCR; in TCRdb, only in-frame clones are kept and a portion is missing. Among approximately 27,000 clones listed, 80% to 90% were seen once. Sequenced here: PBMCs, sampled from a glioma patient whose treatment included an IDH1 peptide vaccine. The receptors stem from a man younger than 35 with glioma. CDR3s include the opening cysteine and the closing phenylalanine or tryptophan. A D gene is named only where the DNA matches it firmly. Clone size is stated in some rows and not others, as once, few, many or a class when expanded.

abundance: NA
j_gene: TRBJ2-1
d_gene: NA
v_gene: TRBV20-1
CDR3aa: CSALDYNEQFF
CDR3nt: TGCAGTGCTCTGGACTACAATGAGCAGTTCTTC

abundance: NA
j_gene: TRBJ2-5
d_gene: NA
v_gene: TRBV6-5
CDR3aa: CASSYSRGGKTQYF
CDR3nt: TGTGCCAGCAGTTACTCGAGGGGCGGGAAGACCCAGTACTTC

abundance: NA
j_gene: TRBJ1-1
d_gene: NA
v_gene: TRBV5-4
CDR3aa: CASSLAGSPVGAFF
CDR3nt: TGTGCCAGCAGCTTGGCCGGCAGCCCCGTGGGAGCTTTCTTT

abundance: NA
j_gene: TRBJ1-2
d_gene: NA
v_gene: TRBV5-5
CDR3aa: CASSGAGTRYGYTF
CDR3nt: TGTGCCAGCAGCGGGGCCGGGACACGGTATGGCTACACCTTC

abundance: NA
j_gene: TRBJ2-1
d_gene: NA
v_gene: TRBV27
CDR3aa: CASSFYLTSSYNEQFF
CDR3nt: TGTGCCAGCAGTTTTTACCTAACGAGCTCCTACAATGAGCAGTTCTTC

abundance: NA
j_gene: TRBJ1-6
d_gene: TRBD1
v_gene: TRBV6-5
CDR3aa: CASSYSRGPSSPLHF
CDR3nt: TGTGCCAGCAGTTACTCTAGGGGGCCTAGTTCACCCCTCCACTTT

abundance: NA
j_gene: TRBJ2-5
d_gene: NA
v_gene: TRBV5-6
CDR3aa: CASKAGVETQYF
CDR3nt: TGTGCCAGCAAGGCAGGGGTAGAGACCCAGTACTTC

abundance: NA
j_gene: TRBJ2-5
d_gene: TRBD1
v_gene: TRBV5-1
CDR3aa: CASTTGTGEETQYF
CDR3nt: TGCGCCAGCACTACCGGGACAGGGGAGGAGACCCAGTACTTC

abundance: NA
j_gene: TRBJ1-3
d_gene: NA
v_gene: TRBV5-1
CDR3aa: CASSLDPGRSGNTIYF
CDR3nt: TGCGCCAGCAGCTTGGATCCAGGGCGGTCTGGAAACACCATATATTTT

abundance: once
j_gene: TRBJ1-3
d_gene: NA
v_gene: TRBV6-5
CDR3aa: CASRTDPGGNTIYF
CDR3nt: TGTGCCAGCAGAACCGACCCCGGCGGGAACACCATATATTTT

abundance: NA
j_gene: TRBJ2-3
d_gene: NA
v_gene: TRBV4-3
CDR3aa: CASSPRAVRKSTDTQYF
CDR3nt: TGCGCCAGCAGCCCCCGCGCAGTCAGAAAGAGCACAGATACGCAGTATTTT

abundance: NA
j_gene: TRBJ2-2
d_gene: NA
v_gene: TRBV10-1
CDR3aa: CASSETRGWDTGELFF
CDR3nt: TGCGCCAGCAGTGAGACAAGGGGTTGGGACACCGGGGAGCTGTTTTTT

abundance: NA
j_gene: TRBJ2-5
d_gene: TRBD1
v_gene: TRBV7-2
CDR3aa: CASSRRTGRTPETQYF
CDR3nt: TGTGCCAGCAGCCGGCGGACAGGGAGAACCCCAGAGACCCAGTACTTC

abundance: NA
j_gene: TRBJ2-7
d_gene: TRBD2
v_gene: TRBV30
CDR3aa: CAWSETSGSHEQYF
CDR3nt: TGTGCCTGGAGTGAGACTAGCGGGAGTCACGAGCAGTACTTC

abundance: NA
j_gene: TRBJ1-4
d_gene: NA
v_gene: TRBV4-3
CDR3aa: CASSQDPGATNEKLFF
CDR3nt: TGCGCCAGCAGCCAAGATCCCGGGGCAACTAATGAAAAACTGTTTTTT

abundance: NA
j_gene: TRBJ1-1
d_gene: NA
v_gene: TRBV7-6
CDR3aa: CASSLEPGLNTEAFF
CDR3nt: TGTGCCAGCAGCTTAGAACCAGGACTGAACACTGAAGCTTTCTTT

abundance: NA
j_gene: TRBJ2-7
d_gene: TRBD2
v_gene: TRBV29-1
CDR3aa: CSVEGKSGSWYEQYF
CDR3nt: TGCAGCGTTGAAGGAAAGAGCGGGAGCTGGTACGAGCAGTACTTC

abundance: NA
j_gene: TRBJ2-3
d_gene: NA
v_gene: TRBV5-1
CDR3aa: CASSLIPPSSSTDTQYF
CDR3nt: TGCGCCAGCAGCTTGATCCCACCTAGCAGCAGCACAGATACGCAGTATTTT

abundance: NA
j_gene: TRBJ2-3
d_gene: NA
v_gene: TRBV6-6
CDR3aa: CASSYSQDTDTQYF
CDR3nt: TGTGCCAGCAGTTACTCACAAGACACAGATACGCAGTATTTT

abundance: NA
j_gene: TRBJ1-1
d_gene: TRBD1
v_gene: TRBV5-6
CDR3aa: CASRQGYTEAFF
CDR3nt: TGTGCCAGCCGACAGGGGTACACTGAAGCTTTCTTT

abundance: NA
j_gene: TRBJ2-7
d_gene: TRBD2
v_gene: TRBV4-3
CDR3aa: CASSQEGPGGAYEQYF
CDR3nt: TGCGCCAGCAGCCAAGAGGGACCCGGGGGGGCCTACGAGCAGTACTTC

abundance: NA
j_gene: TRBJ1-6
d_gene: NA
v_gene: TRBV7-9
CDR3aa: CASSLADNSPLHF
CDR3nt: TGTGCCAGCAGCTTAGCGGATAATTCACCCCTCCACTTT